This note documents a single T cell receptor (beta chain) sequence. What it recognizes is unknown. The CDR3 has 16 residues. The germline CDR1 and CDR2 sequences are MGHRA and YSYEKL. J lost 5 bases, V lost 4 bases, and 9 bases had no gene match. This record belongs to a study of shared clonotypes between healthy human individuals. Naive CD8 isolation took CD45RO-negative cells positively selected for CCR7 and excluded terminally differentiated effector memory CD45RA+ cells. Generated by immunoSEQ multiplex PCR, the TCRdb table keeps only in-frame clones and is missing some. Among approximately 720,000 clones listed, 92% were seen once. Study-level findings and limits: The study found lower generation probabilities in non-shared clonotypes than in those shared by all four donors. The sharing of 4% to 5.5% of naive CD4 clonotypes was seen across a handful of donors.

This TCR derives from a man aged 30 to 45 in good health. Sequenced material: naive CD8+ T cells sorted from blood. The rearrangement uses TRBV4-1 and TRBJ2-1; 9 nucleotides line up with TRBD2. The CDR3 loop is CASSLLAGNGNNEQFF. CDR3 DNA: TGCGCCAGCAGCCTCCTAGCGGGAAACGGGAACAATGAGCAGTTCTTC.